This T cell receptor (beta chain) was sequenced for a study of regulatory T cells in long-lasting Graves disease (dated by TCRdb to the early 2020s). At the level of the whole study: Persistent Graves' disease meant more than 5 years of antithyroid drug treatment with TSH receptor autoantibodies that stayed positive. Patients with persistent Graves' disease were compared with patients with newly diagnosed Graves' disease using TCR sequencing and RNA sequencing of peripheral blood. The study took place in China and was registered as a clinical trial. A total of around 35 samples underwent TCR sequencing, from roughly 13 patients with persistent Graves' disease and 20 patients with newly diagnosed Graves' disease. On average, persistent Graves' disease patients in the clinical cohort had been on antithyroid drugs for about 9.3 years.

A distance of 8 bases separates the germline ends of V and J, which lose 4 bases and 4 bases respectively. From the cysteine through the phenylalanine, the CDR3 covers 13 amino acids. Left in the record is the CDR3 DNA by itself, 39 bases read in frame from the first base. Reading the germline V gene gives CDR1 ENHRY and CDR2 SYGVKD. The time point label, read with the paper, signifies: persistent/refractory GD, antithyroid drugs over 5 years with positive TRAb. For both TCR sequencing and RNA sequencing, RNA was extracted from PBMCs using TRIzol. The diagnosis of Graves' disease followed American Thyroid Association guidelines. The patients came from an endocrinology department in Xi'an, China. From each patient, around 9 milliliters of peripheral blood was collected into an EDTA anticoagulant tube. Ficoll Paque Plus density gradient separation was used to isolate PBMCs, and no additional T cell sorting was done. An Agilent 2100 Bioanalyzer and agarose gel were used to check RNA quality, and a NanoDrop 2000 was used to measure RNA concentration.

This clonotype was counted a few times. Which antigen it targets is not known. Nothing much larger sits one base from this clone, and base qualities are not available. The library was made by multiplex PCR. Sequenced on an Illumina HiSeq 4000. iRepertoire HTBI primers and Arm-PCR amplification of CDR3 regions were used to construct TCR beta libraries. Gel purification was performed on PCR products prior to sequencing. The authors' pipeline ran thus. Gene usage analysis of CDR3 amino acid clonotypes relied on the 55 to 80 TRBV and around 13 TRBJ segments identified across samples. COPE and FqMerger were used to merge the filtered high-quality paired reads into contigs. Contigs were aligned with BLAST to IMGT TRBV, TRBD and TRBJ reference genes, and CDR3 was defined per IMGT. Highly expanded clones were defined as clonotypes with a frequency above 0.1%. Repertoire diversity was measured by Shannon entropy, and V-J evenness by the Gini coefficient. A clonotype found in more than one individual was treated as public. Starting from the raw public reads, TCRdb applied fastp trimming at Q25, assembled clones with MiXCR and retained in-frame beta chains. All rows with the same CDR3 protein become a single entry with the most common DNA and genes. TCRdb's processing, not the authors', yielded these V and J calls. Within this sample are 650,000 to 850,000 distinct CDR3 sequences, with approximately 31% of them counted one time only. The ten biggest clones cover about two fifths of the sample.

General study outcomes and caveats: Persistent Graves' disease patients showed lower TCR Shannon entropy and fewer highly expanded clones than newly diagnosed patients, suggesting clonal expansion. TRBV28, TRBJ1-2 and TRBJ2-5 were preferentially used in persistent disease, while TRBV20-1 and TRBJ2-1 were favored in newly diagnosed disease. The authors acknowledged the small sample size as a limitation that may reduce accuracy. Patients with persistent disease shared more public clonotypes (around 2,700) than newly diagnosed patients did (around 980). Only the TCR beta chain was sequenced and analyzed. Because the primary lesion, thyroid tissue, could not be accessed, the study looked at peripheral blood alone.

The receptor's source is a female donor with Graves disease. The chain links TRBV10-3 with TRBJ1-5; possibly the D gene is TRBD1, per 5 matching bases. The input for sequencing was peripheral blood mononuclear cells (PBMCs), taken when the disease was refractory, from a patient treated with antithyroid drugs. The CDR3 protein is CAISVSGNQPQHF. The nucleotide sequence reads as follows: TGTGCCATCAGTGTGTCAGGGAATCAGCCCCAGCATTTT.